This entry features one T cell receptor beta chain sequence. Other DNA sequences from this sample encode an identical CDR3 as well. These data originate in a study of blood T cell repertoires in COVID-19. Study background: The cDNA or gDNA used as material had been derived from T cells, B-cell-depleted T cells, or PBMCs.

Original methodology: For nucleated cells, counts were estimated from reference gene primer amplification. The protocol was immunoSEQ multiplex PCR, while the TCRdb copy is restricted to in-frame clones and leaves out a portion. The V and J calls and clone size come from that table; D and trimming were worked out from the DNA. The sample yields around 110,000 clones, roughly 77% seen once. The V and J ends lost 4 bases and 0 bases respectively, with 7 bases between them. Germline CDR1 LGHDT, CDR2 YNNKEL (reference sequence). The CDR3 totals 15 residues. The material sequenced was peripheral blood. This clonotype was sampled from a man in his sixties with active or convalescent COVID-19. The chain links TRBV3-1 (or the pseudogene TRBV3-2) to TRBJ2-6; D may be TRBD2 (5 bases). The CDR3 protein is CASSPDSSGANVLTF. DNA for the CDR3: TGTGCCAGCAGCCCGGACTCCTCTGGGGCCAACGTCCTGACTTTC.